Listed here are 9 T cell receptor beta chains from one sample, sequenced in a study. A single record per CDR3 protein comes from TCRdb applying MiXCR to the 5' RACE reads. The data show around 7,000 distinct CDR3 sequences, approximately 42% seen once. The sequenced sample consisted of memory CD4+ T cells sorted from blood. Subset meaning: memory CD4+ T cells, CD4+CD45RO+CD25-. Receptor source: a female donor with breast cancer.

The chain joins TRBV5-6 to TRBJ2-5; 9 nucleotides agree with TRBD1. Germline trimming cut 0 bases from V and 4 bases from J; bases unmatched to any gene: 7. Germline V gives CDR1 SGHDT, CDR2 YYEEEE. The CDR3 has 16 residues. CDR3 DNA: TGTGCCAGCAGCTTGGCCGGGACAGGGAGGACAGAGACCCAGTACTTC. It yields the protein CASSLAGTGRTETQYF. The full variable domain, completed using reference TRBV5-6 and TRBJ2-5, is DAGVTQSPTHLIKTRGQQVTLRCSPKSGHDTVSWYQQALGQGPQFIFQYYEEEERQRGNFPDRFSGHQFPNYSSELNVNALLLGDSALYLCASSLAGTGRTETQYFGPGTRLLVL.

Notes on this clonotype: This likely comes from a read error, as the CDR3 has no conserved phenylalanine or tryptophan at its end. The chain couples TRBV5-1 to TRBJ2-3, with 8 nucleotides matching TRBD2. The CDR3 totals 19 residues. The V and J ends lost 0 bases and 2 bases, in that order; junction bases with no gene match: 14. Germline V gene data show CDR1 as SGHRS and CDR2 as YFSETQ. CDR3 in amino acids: CASSLGSSGFISNTDTQYS. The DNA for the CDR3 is TGCGCCAGCAGCTTGGGGTCTAGCGGGTTTATCAGTAACACAGATACGCAGTATTCT.

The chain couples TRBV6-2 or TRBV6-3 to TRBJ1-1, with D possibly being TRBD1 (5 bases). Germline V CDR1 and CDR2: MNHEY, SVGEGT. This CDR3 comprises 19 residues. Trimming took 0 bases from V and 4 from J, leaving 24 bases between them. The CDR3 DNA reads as TGTGCCAGCAGTTACTCGAGTTGGAGGAAGGGAACGGGGGTCACTGAAGCTTTCTTT. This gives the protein CASSYSSWRKGTGVTEAFF.

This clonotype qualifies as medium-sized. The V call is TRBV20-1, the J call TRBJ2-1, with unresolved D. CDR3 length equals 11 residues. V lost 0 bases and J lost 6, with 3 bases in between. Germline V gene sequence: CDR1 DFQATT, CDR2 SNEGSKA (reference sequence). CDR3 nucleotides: TGCAGTGCTAGAGATCCCAATGAGCAGTTCTTC. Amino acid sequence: CSARDPNEQFF.

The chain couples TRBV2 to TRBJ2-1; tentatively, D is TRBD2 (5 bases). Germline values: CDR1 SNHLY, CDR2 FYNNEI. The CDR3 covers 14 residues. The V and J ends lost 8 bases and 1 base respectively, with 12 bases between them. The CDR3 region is CASSFRGSYNEQFF. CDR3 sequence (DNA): TGTGCCAGCTCTTTTCGGGGATCCTACAATGAGCAGTTCTTC.

In nucleotides, the CDR3 is TGTGCCAGCGGCCTAAGGACAGGGCAAGAGACCCAGTACTTC. It yields the protein CASGLRTGQETQYF. V and J are TRBV7-8 and TRBJ2-5; 8 bases map to TRBD1. The trim removed 8 bases at V and 2 bases at J, leaving 7 bases unmatched. Germline CDR1 reads SGHVS; CDR2 reads FQNEAQ. The CDR3 has 14 residues.

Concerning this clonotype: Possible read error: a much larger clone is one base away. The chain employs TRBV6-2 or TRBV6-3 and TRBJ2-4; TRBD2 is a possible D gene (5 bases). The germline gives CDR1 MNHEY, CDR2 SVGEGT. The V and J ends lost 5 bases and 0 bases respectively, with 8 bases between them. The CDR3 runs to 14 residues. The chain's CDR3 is CASSRAGAKNIQYF. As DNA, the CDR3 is TGTGCCAGCAGTCGGGCGGGAGCCAAAAACATTCAGTACTTC.

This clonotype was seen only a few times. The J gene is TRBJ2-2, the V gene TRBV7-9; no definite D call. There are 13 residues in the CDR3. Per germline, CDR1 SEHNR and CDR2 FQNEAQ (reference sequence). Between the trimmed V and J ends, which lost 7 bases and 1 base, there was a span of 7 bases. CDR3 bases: TGTGCCAGCATAACAGAGAACACCGGGGAGCTGTTTTTT. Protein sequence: CASITENTGELFF.

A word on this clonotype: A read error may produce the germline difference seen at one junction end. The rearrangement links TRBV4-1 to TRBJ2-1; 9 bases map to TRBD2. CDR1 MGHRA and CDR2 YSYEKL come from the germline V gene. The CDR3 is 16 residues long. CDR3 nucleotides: TGCGCCAGCAGCCAAGATAGGGCTAGCGGGGACAATGAGCAGTCCTTC. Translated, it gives CASSQDRASGDNEQSF.